Sequencing of this T cell receptor beta chain was carried out in a study of T-cell memory formation after mild COVID-19. Looked up from germline, CDR1 is LNHNV and CDR2 is YYDKDF (reference sequence). V was shortened by 0 bases and J by 14 bases, with 16 bases between the two germline ends. This CDR3 is 13 amino acids long. In TCRdb, the 5' RACE reads were re-called with MiXCR into one record per CDR3 protein. The data hold 300,000 to 400,000 distinct CDR3 sequences, with roughly 15% observed a single time. The TCR comes from a man between 18 and 29 years old who had mild COVID-19 (a few samples of this study predate the infection). Cell type and time point are not known. The sample taken for sequencing was PBMCs or a T cell subset sorted from them (not recorded which). This sequence joins TRBV15 and TRBJ1-2, with D tentatively TRBD1 (5 bases). The CDR3 reads CATSRDLDIKWTF. The DNA for the CDR3 is TGTGCCACCAGCAGAGATCTGGACATCAAGTGGACCTTC.